The 32 T cell receptor beta chains in this list originate from one sample, sequenced in a study of CD8+ T cells in alopecia areata. Reverse transcription of extracted RNA yielded cDNA, which provided the sequencing template. The table came from immunoSEQ multiplex PCR; TCRdb's copy has only in-frame clones and leaves some out. The sample has roughly 260,000 clones, none seen only once. The authors sorted pooled cutaneous lymph node cells using CD4, CD8alpha, NKG2D, NKG2ACE and other markers. Input material: CD4+ T cells sorted from a lymph node. These receptors all come from a C3H/HeJ mouse with alopecia areata. MHC haplotype: H2-k.

This clone turned up a few times. Gene labels here are mouse ones. CDR3 bases read: TGTGCCAGCAGCCAAGTACTGGGGGGGCGAGTTGCAGAA. Its protein is CASSQVLGGRVAE. The CDR3 in full is CASSQVLGGRVAETLYF. V usage is TRBV5 and J usage is TRBJ2-3; 11 nucleotides match TRBD2. The sequence runs out 4 residues before the end of the CDR3; the remainder is reconstructed from the germline J gene. CDR1 LGHNA and CDR2 YNLKQL come from the germline V gene (reference sequence). The CDR3 consists of 17 residues. V was pared by 1 base and J by 2 bases, with 5 bases of the junction left unmatched.

With regard to this clone: The gene symbols are mouse symbols. Sequencing ends 3 residues short of the CDR3 end; the germline J gene provides the rest. The sample contains more than one DNA sequence encoding this CDR3. This chain joins TRBV19 and TRBJ1-6, with TRBD1 matching 7 bases. TRBJ1-6 is treated as an ORF (open reading frame) with a function not yet certain. Germline CDR1 FNHDT, CDR2 SITEND (reference sequence). CDR3 length: 15 amino acids. V lost 4 bases to trimming and J lost 3 bases; unmatched junction nucleotides: 4. The CDR3 loop is CASSPDRVYNSPLYF. The covered CDR3 bases are TGTGCCAGCAGTCCAGACAGGGTCTATAATTCGCCC.

This clone came up a few times. Germline and genes: mouse. The CDR3 is cut off 4 residues early in the read; its end comes from the germline J gene. This rearrangement joins TRBV5 to TRBJ1-1; possibly TRBD1 for D (5 bases). The germline gives CDR1 LGHNA, CDR2 YNLKQL (reference sequence). Trimming stripped 0 bases from V and 0 bases from J, with 11 bases between. There are 16 residues in the CDR3. This chain's CDR3 is CASSQDRAGSNTEVFF. The sequenced CDR3 bases are TGTGCCAGCAGCCAAGATCGGGCAGGGTCAAACACA.

As concerns this clone: Any gene name here is a mouse gene name. Coverage ceases 3 residues before the CDR3 finishes, and the germline J gene fills in the end. The chain uses TRBV13-2 and TRBJ1-6; D perhaps matches TRBD1 (5 bases). TRBJ1-6 is an open reading frame, and its role is uncertain. The length of the CDR3 is 15 residues. Germline V lookup: CDR1 NNHNN, CDR2 SYGAGS (reference sequence). Trimming shortened V by 2 bases and J by 3 bases, and 9 bases separated the two germline ends. The CDR3 DNA, read in part, is TGTGCCAGCGGTGAGCAGGGTTTCTATAATTCGCCC. Amino acid sequence: CASGEQGFYNSP. The whole CDR3 region reads CASGEQGFYNSPLYF.

As concerns this clone: Genes here carry mouse names. Coverage ceases 4 residues before the CDR3 finishes, and the germline J gene fills in the end. The J gene is TRBJ2-1, the V gene TRBV13-1; no clear D. Trimming stripped 0 bases from V and 4 bases from J, with 5 bases between. The CDR3 runs 13 residues. CDR1 is NSHNY and CDR2 is SYGAGN in the germline V gene. The part of the CDR3 DNA that was read is TGTGCCAGCAGTGATGACAATTATGCT. Its protein product is CASSDDNYA. The entire CDR3 protein is CASSDDNYAEQFF.

Note on this clone: Any gene name here is a mouse gene name. Sequencing ends 4 residues short of the CDR3 end; the germline J gene provides the rest. The rearrangement links TRBV13-3 to TRBJ2-1; TRBD2 agrees at 10 bases. V trimming: 4 bases; J trimming: 4 bases; junction bases outside the gene matches: 2. The CDR3 spans 14 residues. Germline CDR1 reads NNHDY; CDR2 reads SYVADS. Incomplete CDR3 DNA: TGTGCCAGCAGTCTGACTGGGGGGTATGCT. This codes for CASSLTGGYA. The CDR3 as a whole reads CASSLTGGYAEQFF.

For this clone: The gene names here belong to mouse. Sequencing ends 4 residues short of the CDR3 end; the germline J gene provides the rest. The sample has other DNA sequences that encode this CDR3 too. The J gene is TRBJ1-1, the V gene TRBV13-3, with D possibly being TRBD1 (5 bases). Trimming removed 0 bases at V and 4 bases at J, with 10 bases between. The CDR3 is 14 amino acids. Germline V gene data show CDR1 as NNHDY and CDR2 as SYVADS. The CDR3 sequence: CASSDEGRGTEVFF. Partial CDR3 DNA: TGTGCCAGCAGTGATGAGGGGAGAGGCACA.

This clone was counted many times. The gene names here belong to mouse. The read halts 4 residues ahead of the CDR3 end, with the missing end drawn from the germline J gene. Other DNA sequences in the same sample also yield this CDR3. This chain joins TRBV19 and TRBJ2-1; 10 bases fit TRBD1. This CDR3 has 13 residues. Per germline, CDR1 FNHDT and CDR2 SITEND (reference sequence). The junction had 3 bases not matched to a gene; V was cut back by 6 bases and J by 6 bases. CDR3 bases read: TGTGCCAGCACCCGGGACAGGGGTGCT. It translates to CASTRDRGA. The entire CDR3 protein is CASTRDRGAEQFF. Based on the CDR3 plus reference TRBV19 and TRBJ2-1, the full variable domain is GGIITQTPKFLIGQEGQKLTLKCQQNFNHDTMYWYRQDSGKGLRLIYYSITENDLQKGDLSEGYDASREKKSSFSLTVTSAQKNEMAVFLCASTRDRGAEQFFGPGTRLTVL.

Only a few counts were recorded for this clone. Germline and genes: mouse. The read stops 4 residues short of the end of the CDR3; the missing end is completed from the germline J gene. V usage is TRBV13-1 and J usage is TRBJ2-1; TRBD2 matches at 10 bases. Trimming cost V 5 bases and J 3 bases; bases outside gene matches: 8. CDR1 and CDR2 from the germline V gene are NSHNY and SYGAGN. The CDR3 runs to 16 residues. The DNA read from the CDR3 is TGTGCCAGCAGGGAGACTGGGGGGCTATCCTATGCT. It encodes CASRETGGLSYA. The CDR3 in its entirety is CASRETGGLSYAEQFF.

A word on this clone: Genes and germline are mouse. Read coverage stops 4 residues before the CDR3 terminus; the germline J gene supplies the remainder. V usage is TRBV13-2 and J usage is TRBJ2-2; TRBD1 is a possible D gene (6 bases). V gave up 2 bases and J gave up 3 bases, with 8 bases separating them. Germline V CDR1 and CDR2: NNHNN, SYGAGS (reference sequence). CDR3 size: 14 residues. The CDR3 region is CASGEQGHTGQLYF. The sequenced CDR3 bases are TGTGCCAGCGGTGAACAGGGACACACCGGG.

This clone was counted between two and nine times. Genes and germline are mouse. The read ends 4 residues before the CDR3 terminus; that terminus is restored from the germline J gene. The chain combines TRBV31 with TRBJ1-2, with 8 bases lining up with TRBD1. The CDR3 totals 14 residues. The germline V gene has CDR1 GKSSPN and CDR2 SITVG. V lost 1 base, J lost 3 bases, and 4 bases stayed unmatched. Here the CDR3 reads CAWSPGGRDSDYTF. CDR3 DNA, as far as it was read: TGTGCCTGGAGTCCAGGGGGCCGGGACTCC.

This clone turned up a few times. Gene names denote mouse genes. CDR3 sequence reads: CASRGGGYEQYF. The covered CDR3 bases are TGTGCCAGCAGAGGAGGGGGATAT. V and J are TRBV19 and TRBJ2-7, with a possible D match to TRBD1 (6 bases). From the germline J gene comes the end of the CDR3, since the read stops 4 residues before it. There are 12 residues in the CDR3. Germline V gives CDR1 FNHDT, CDR2 SITEND (reference sequence).

Details on this clone: Mouse gene names apply. The missing CDR3 end, 4 residues past where the read stops, is filled in from the germline J gene. Distinct nucleotide sequences in the sample also encode this CDR3. V usage is TRBV1 and J usage is TRBJ2-2, with a possible D match to TRBD1 (5 bases). The germline gives CDR1 NSQYPW, CDR2 LRSPGD (reference sequence). V was clipped by 3 bases and J by 5 bases, with 7 bases between them. This CDR3 is built from 13 residues. The CDR3 DNA, read in part, is TGCACCTGCAGTGCTTCAGGGACCGGG. Protein product: CTCSASGTG. The CDR3 in its entirety is CTCSASGTGQLYF.

Concerning this clone: One base away lies a much larger clone, so this may be a sequencing read error. Gene names follow the mouse nomenclature. The sequence runs out 4 residues before the end of the CDR3; the remainder is reconstructed from the germline J gene. The same CDR3 can be traced to other DNA sequences in this sample. V usage is TRBV13-3 and J usage is TRBJ1-2, with 9 bases fitting TRBD1. J was trimmed by 3 bases and V by 3 bases; bases with no gene match: 0. Germline loops: CDR1 NNHDY, CDR2 SYVADS. This CDR3 has 13 residues. The CDR3 here is CASSGQGDSDYTF. Partial CDR3 DNA: TGTGCCAGCAGTGGACAGGGGGACTCC.

Of note for this clone: The germline and genes are mouse ones. The read terminates 4 residues ahead of where the CDR3 ends, so the germline J gene completes it. The chain recombines TRBV13-1 with TRBJ2-3; TRBD1 matches 8 bases. V shed 1 base, J shed 0 bases, and the junction held 4 bases outside the gene matches. CDR3 size: 16 residues. Looked up from germline, CDR1 is NSHNY and CDR2 is SYGAGN. CDR3 bases read: TGTGCCAGCAGTGATCACAGGGGGACTAGTGCAGAA. Translated: CASSDHRGTSAE. The whole CDR3 sequence reads CASSDHRGTSAETLYF.

Concerning this clone: The listed genes are named as in mouse. The read finishes 4 residues shy of the CDR3 end, and the germline J gene is used to complete it. This chain connects TRBV17 to TRBJ1-1; D may be TRBD1 (5 bases). Per germline, CDR1 MNHDT and CDR2 YYDKIL. This CDR3 has 13 residues. The germline V and J ends were trimmed by 4 bases and 3 bases, with 9 bases remaining between them. CDR3 DNA (partial): TGTGCTAGCAGTATGGGGGGAGACACA. Translating gives CASSMGGDT. The full CDR3 sequence reads CASSMGGDTEVFF.

This clone was counted between two and nine times. The genes are named according to mouse. The read ends 4 residues early relative to the CDR3; the germline J gene fills the gap. The chain joins TRBV29 to TRBJ2-5; D perhaps matches TRBD1 (5 bases). Germline V gene data show CDR1 as MSHET and CDR2 as SYDVDS. The CDR3 is made up of 14 amino acids. V was trimmed by 2 bases and J by 2 bases, leaving 8 bases between them. The chain's CDR3 is CASSLQTVQDTQYF. Partial CDR3 DNA: TGTGCTAGCAGTTTACAGACAGTCCAAGAC.

A remark on this clone: Each gene name is a mouse one. The read stops 4 residues short of the end of the CDR3; the missing end is completed from the germline J gene. V gene TRBV1 combines with J gene TRBJ2-5, with 7 bases fitting TRBD2. The germline V gene has CDR1 NSQYPW and CDR2 LRSPGD (reference sequence). This CDR3 has 15 residues. The sequenced part of the CDR3 DNA is TGCACCTGCAGTGCAGTCTTGGGGGGAGTAGAC. Translating gives CTCSAVLGGVD. The CDR3, in full, reads CTCSAVLGGVDTQYF.

Regarding this clone: Gene names and germline refer to mouse. Sequencing ends 4 residues short of the CDR3 end; the germline J gene provides the rest. The V and J genes are TRBV5 and TRBJ2-3, with 7 bases identical to TRBD2. The CDR3 has 16 amino acids. The germline gives CDR1 LGHNA, CDR2 YNLKQL (reference sequence). J gave up 1 base and V 1 base, and 5 bases lay outside the gene matches. CDR3 region: CASSQAGGVGAETLYF. The CDR3 bases that were read are TGTGCCAGCAGCCAAGCGGGGGGGGTGGGTGCAGAA.

This clone was observed a handful of times. Germline and genes: mouse. The sequence runs out 4 residues before the end of the CDR3; the remainder is reconstructed from the germline J gene. The rearrangement links TRBV31 to TRBJ2-3, with D perhaps TRBD1 (5 bases). The V end was cut by 1 base, the J end by 1 base, with 12 bases between. The length of the CDR3 is 15 residues. CDR1 is GKSSPN, CDR2 SITVG, per germline. The part of the CDR3 DNA that was read is TGTGCCTGGAGTCGAGGCAGGGAAGGTGCAGAA. Translating gives CAWSRGREGAE. The complete CDR3 reads CAWSRGREGAETLYF.

This clone has a handful of counts. Any gene name here is a mouse gene name. Sequencing ends 4 residues short of the CDR3 end; the germline J gene provides the rest. The same CDR3 is also encoded by other DNA sequences in this sample. The J gene is TRBJ1-2, the V gene TRBV31, with 8 bases fitting TRBD1. The CDR3 spans 13 residues. The V and J ends lost 1 base and 3 bases, in that order; junction bases with no gene match: 1. The germline V gene has CDR1 GKSSPN and CDR2 SITVG. The sequenced CDR3 bases are TGTGCCTGGAGTCCACAGGGGGACTCC. Translated, it gives CAWSPQGDS. Given in full, the CDR3 is CAWSPQGDSDYTF.

This clone appeared a few times. Gene names refer to mouse genes. The same CDR3 arises from other DNA sequences in this sample as well. The CDR3 bases that were read are TGTGCCAGCCGGGACAGAAAAGAC. This sequence encodes CASRDRKD. The whole CDR3 is CASRDRKDTQYF. This chain uses TRBV19 with TRBJ2-5; TRBD1 agrees at 7 bases. The read terminates 4 residues ahead of where the CDR3 ends, so the germline J gene completes it. The length of the CDR3 is 12 residues. Germline-derived CDR1 and CDR2 are FNHDT and SITEND (reference sequence).

Concerning this clone: Gene names and germline refer to mouse. The CDR3 is cut off 4 residues early in the read; its end comes from the germline J gene. The chain uses TRBV19 and TRBJ2-1; D unclear. CDR3 size: 14 residues. Trimming removed 1 base at V and 0 bases at J, with 5 bases between. From germline, CDR1 is FNHDT and CDR2 SITEND (reference sequence). CDR3 residues: CASSIQTNYAEQFF. The part of the CDR3 DNA that was read is TGTGCCAGCAGTATACAGACTAACTATGCT. The variable domain in full, completed from reference TRBV19 and TRBJ2-1, reads GGIITQTPKFLIGQEGQKLTLKCQQNFNHDTMYWYRQDSGKGLRLIYYSITENDLQKGDLSEGYDASREKKSSFSLTVTSAQKNEMAVFLCASSIQTNYAEQFFGPGTRLTVL.

Concerning this clone itself: Mouse germline and gene names are used. The read falls 4 residues short of the CDR3 end, and the missing part is taken from the germline J gene. V usage is TRBV13-3 and J usage is TRBJ1-2, with 9 bases identical to TRBD1. The ends lost 1 base at V and 4 bases at J; junction bases unmatched: 5. This CDR3 spans 15 amino acids. In germline, CDR1 is NNHDY, CDR2 SYVADS. The CDR3 sequence: CASSDIRDRASDYTF. CDR3 bases read: TGTGCCAGCAGTGATATCCGGGACAGGGCCTCC.

In this sample, this clone turned up many times. The germline and genes are mouse ones. The observed sequence ends 4 residues before the CDR3 terminus, with the missing tail filled in from the germline J gene. The chain has TRBV19 and TRBJ2-5; 11 nucleotides match TRBD1. The CDR3 has 12 amino acids. Germline values: CDR1 FNHDT, CDR2 SITEND (reference sequence). CDR3 DNA, as far as it was read: TGTGCCAGCGGGACAGGGGGAGAC. Its protein is CASGTGGD. The entire CDR3 sequence reads CASGTGGDTQYF.

As concerns this clone: Germline and genes: mouse. Sequencing ends 4 residues short of the CDR3 end; the germline J gene provides the rest. This chain links TRBV2 with TRBJ2-4, with 7 bases aligning to TRBD2. The CDR3 totals 13 residues. Germline CDR1 is LGHNA and CDR2 is YSYQKL. The CDR3 DNA, read in part, is TGTGCCAGCAGCCACGACTGGGCCAAC. It is translated as CASSHDWAN. The full CDR3 protein reads CASSHDWANTLYF.

This clone has only a few counts. Each gene name is a mouse one. The read finishes 4 residues shy of the CDR3 end, and the germline J gene is used to complete it. This sample includes further DNA sequences coding for the same CDR3. V and J are TRBV13-1 and TRBJ2-7; 10 bases fit TRBD2. V shed 0 bases and J 2 bases; nucleotides not matched to a gene: 2. Looked up from germline, CDR1 is NSHNY and CDR2 is SYGAGN. The CDR3 runs to 15 residues. CDR3 region: CASSDGGTGAYEQYF. The part of the CDR3 DNA that was read is TGTGCCAGCAGTGATGGGGGGACTGGGGCCTAT.

A note on this clone: The genes are named according to mouse. The CDR3 sequence is CTCSADWGEGDYTF. CDR3 bases read: TGCACCTGCAGTGCAGATTGGGGGGAAGGC. The rearrangement links TRBV1 to TRBJ1-2; D may be TRBD1 (5 bases). The read terminates 4 residues ahead of where the CDR3 ends, so the germline J gene completes it. The CDR3 totals 14 residues. Germline CDR1 reads NSQYPW; CDR2 reads LRSPGD (reference sequence).

As for this clone: Germline and genes here are mouse. The CDR3 end falls 4 residues outside the read, so it is completed with the germline J gene. The V gene is TRBV1, the J gene TRBJ2-4; 8 bases align to TRBD1. CDR3 length: 17 amino acids. Trimming at V came to 0 bases and at J to 1 base, leaving 6 bases not matched to a gene. Per the germline V gene, CDR1 is NSQYPW and CDR2 is LRSPGD (reference sequence). This CDR3 reads CTCSADEQGAGQNTLYF. The sequenced CDR3 bases are TGCACCTGCAGTGCAGATGAGCAGGGGGCGGGTCAAAAC.

A note on this clone: Gene names and germline refer to mouse. The read falls 4 residues short of the CDR3 end, and the missing part is taken from the germline J gene. Other DNA sequences in this specimen translate into the identical CDR3. The rearrangement joins TRBV13-1 to TRBJ2-4; D is perhaps TRBD1 (5 bases). This CDR3 region has 13 residues. The germline V gene encodes CDR1 NSHNY and CDR2 SYGAGN. CDR3 in amino acids: CASSEQGENTLYF. The DNA read from the CDR3 is TGTGCCAGCAGTGAGCAGGGAGAAAAC.

This clone has a handful of counts. The gene names here belong to mouse. From the germline J gene comes the end of the CDR3, since the read stops 4 residues before it. Other DNA sequences from this sample encode an identical CDR3 as well. The V call is TRBV13-1, the J call TRBJ2-1; 12 bases match TRBD2. CDR1 NSHNY and CDR2 SYGAGN come from the germline V gene. V shed 5 bases, J shed 5 bases, and the junction held 5 bases outside the gene matches. This CDR3 is built from 15 residues. CDR3 sequence reads: CASSDWGGANAEQFF. The sequenced part of the CDR3 DNA is TGTGCCAGCAGCGACTGGGGGGGCGCGAATGCT.

Concerning this clone itself: Gene names refer to mouse genes. Read sequence stops 4 residues before the CDR3 end, and the germline J gene provides the missing end. The sample holds other DNA sequences that translate to the same CDR3. V is TRBV31 and J is TRBJ1-2, with D possibly being TRBD1 (6 bases). The CDR3 spans 13 residues. From germline, CDR1 is GKSSPN and CDR2 SITVG. Trimming took 3 bases from V and 0 from J, leaving 8 bases between them. CDR3 loop: CAWRQGTNSDYTF. CDR3 DNA, as far as it was read: TGTGCCTGGAGACAGGGAACAAACTCC.